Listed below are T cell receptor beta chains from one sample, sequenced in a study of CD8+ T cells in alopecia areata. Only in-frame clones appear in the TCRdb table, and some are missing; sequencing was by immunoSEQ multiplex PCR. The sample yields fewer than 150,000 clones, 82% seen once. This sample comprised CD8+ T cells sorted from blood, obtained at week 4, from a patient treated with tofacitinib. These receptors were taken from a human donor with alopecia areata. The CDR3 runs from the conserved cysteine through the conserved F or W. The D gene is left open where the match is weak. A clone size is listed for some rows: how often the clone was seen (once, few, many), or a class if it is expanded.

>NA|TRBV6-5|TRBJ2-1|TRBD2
TGTGCCAGCAGCCCCACTAGCGGGGGGGCCGATGAGCAGTTCTTC
CASSPTSGGADEQFF
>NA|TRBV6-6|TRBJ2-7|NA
TGTGCCAGCAGTTACGGACTCTACGAGCAGTACTTC
CASSYGLYEQYF
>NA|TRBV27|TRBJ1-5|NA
TGTGCCAGCGGGGGCGGGCGGCCCCAGCATTTT
CASGGGRPQHF
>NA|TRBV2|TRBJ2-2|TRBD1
TGTGCCAGCAGTGACGGGACAGAGAACACCGGGGAGCTGTTTTTT
CASSDGTENTGELFF
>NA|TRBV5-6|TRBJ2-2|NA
TGTGCCAGCAGGCCTCGGGGGGCTGAGCGGGAGCTGTTTTTT
CASRPRGAERELFF
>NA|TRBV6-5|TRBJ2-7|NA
TGTGCCAGCAGTTACTCGGTTTCCTACGAGCAGTACTTC
CASSYSVSYEQYF
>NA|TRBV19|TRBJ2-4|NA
TGTGCCAGTAGTATAGATCTAGGAGGGGCCAAAAACATTCAGTACTTC
CASSIDLGGAKNIQYF
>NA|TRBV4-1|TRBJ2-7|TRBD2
TGCGCCAGCAGGCAAATACTAGCGGGGGGCAGTTACGAGCAGTACTTC
CASRQILAGGSYEQYF
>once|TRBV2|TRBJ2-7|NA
TGTGCCAGCAGTGGTACGGCGGGGCAAGCCTACGAGCAGTACTTC
CASSGTAGQAYEQYF
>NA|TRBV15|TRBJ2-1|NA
TGTGCCACCAGCAGAGATCTAGGCGGGGAGTCCTACAATGAGCAGTTCTTC
CATSRDLGGESYNEQFF
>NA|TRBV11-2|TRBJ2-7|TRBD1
TGTGCCAGCACGGACAGGGCGAACGAGCAGTACTTC
CASTDRANEQYF
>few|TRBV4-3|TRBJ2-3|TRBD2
TGCGCCAGCAGCCAAGATCGGCTAGCGGGAGACACAGATACGCAGTATTTT
CASSQDRLAGDTDTQYF
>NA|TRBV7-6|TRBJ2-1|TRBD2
TGTGCCAGCAGCTTGGGACTAGCTCCGACCGAAGAGCAGTTCTTC
CASSLGLAPTEEQFF
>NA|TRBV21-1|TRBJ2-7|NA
TGTGCCAGGATCAAGGGAGAGACGGAGAGCTCCTACGAGCAGTACTTC
CARIKGETESSYEQYF
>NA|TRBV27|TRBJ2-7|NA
TGTGCCAGCAGTTTGTCGCAGGGTCTCTACGAGCAGTACTTC
CASSLSQGLYEQYF
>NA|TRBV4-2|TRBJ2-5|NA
TGTGCCAGCAGCCAAGATTTGAACAGTCAAGAGACCCAGTACTTC
CASSQDLNSQETQYF
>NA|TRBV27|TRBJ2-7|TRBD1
TGTGCCAGCAGGATCAAGCAGGGGGCGTGGGAGCAGTACTTC
CASRIKQGAWEQYF
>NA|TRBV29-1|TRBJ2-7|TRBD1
TGCAGCGTTGCGCTGGGGGAGACAGGGGCCTACGAGCAGTACTTC
CSVALGETGAYEQYF
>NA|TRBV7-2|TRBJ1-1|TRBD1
TGTGCCAGCAGCCAGGGAGGTTCCGGGACAGGGTGGACTGAAGCTTTCTTT
CASSQGGSGTGWTEAFF
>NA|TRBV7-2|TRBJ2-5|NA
TGTGCCAGCAGCCCCTGGACGGATCAAGAGACCCAGTACTTC
CASSPWTDQETQYF
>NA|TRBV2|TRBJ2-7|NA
TGTGCCACAGGGGGGTACGAGCAGTACTTC
CATGGYEQYF
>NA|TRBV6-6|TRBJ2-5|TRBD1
TGTGCCAGCAGTTCAGGACAGGTCCAAGAGACCCAGTACTTC
CASSSGQVQETQYF
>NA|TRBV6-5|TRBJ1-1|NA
TGTGCCAGTGGGAGGGGGAGAGGCACTGAAGCTTTCTTT
CASGRGRGTEAFF
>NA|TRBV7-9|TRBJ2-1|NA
TGTGCCAGCAGCTTATCGGGCGCACCGGGCGCCGTCGGGGTCAATGAGCAGTTCTTC
CASSLSGAPGAVGVNEQFF
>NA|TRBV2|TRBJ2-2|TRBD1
TGTGCCAGCAGTGAACAGAGGGGGCTCGCCGGGGAGCTGTTTTTT
CASSEQRGLAGELFF
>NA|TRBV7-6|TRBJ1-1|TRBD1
TGTGCCAGCAGCGGACAGGGAGAGAACACTGAAGCTTTCTTT
CASSGQGENTEAFF
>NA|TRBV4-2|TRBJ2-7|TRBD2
TGTGCCAGCAGCCAAGAATCTAGCGGGGCAACCTACGAGCAGTACTTC
CASSQESSGATYEQYF
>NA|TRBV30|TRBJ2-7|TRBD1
TGTGCCTGGAGTTCTGGGACAGGCGCATTCGAGCAGTACTTC
CAWSSGTGAFEQYF
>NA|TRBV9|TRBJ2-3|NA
TGTGCCAGCAGCGCGTCCGGGAGCAATGTAGATACGCAGTATTTT
CASSASGSNVDTQYF
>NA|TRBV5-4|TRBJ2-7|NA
TGTGCCAGCAGTGGTGCGGCGGGGGCGGACTACGAGCAGTACTTC
CASSGAAGADYEQYF
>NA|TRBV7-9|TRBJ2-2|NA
TGTGCCAGCAGCTTAGGAGTAGGGGCGAACACCGGGGAGCTGTTTTTT
CASSLGVGANTGELFF
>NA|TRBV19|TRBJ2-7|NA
TGTGCCAGTAGTCCCAAGACAGGCTACGAGCAGTACTTC
CASSPKTGYEQYF
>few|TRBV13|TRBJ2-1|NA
TGTGCCAGCAGCCCAGGGTCGGACAATGAGCAGTTCTTC
CASSPGSDNEQFF
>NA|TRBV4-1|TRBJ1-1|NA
TGCGCCAGCAGCCCAAGGGGTGGATGGGTCGGTGACACTGAAGCTTTCTTT
CASSPRGGWVGDTEAFF
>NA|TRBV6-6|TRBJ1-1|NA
TGTGCCAGCAGTATTCCAGAGATTCGGAACACTGAAGCTTTCTTT
CASSIPEIRNTEAFF
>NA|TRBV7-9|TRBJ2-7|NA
TGTGCCAGCAGCTTAGCTAGCGGTCGTCGGGAGCAGTACTTC
CASSLASGRREQYF
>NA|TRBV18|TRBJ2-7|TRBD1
TGTGCCAGCTCACCCGGTGGGGGACAGGACGGATGGGCCTACGAGCAGTACTTC
CASSPGGGQDGWAYEQYF
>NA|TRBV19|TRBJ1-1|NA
TGTGCCACTAGAGAGGAGGACTTAAAGAACACTGAAGCTTTCTTT
CATREEDLKNTEAFF
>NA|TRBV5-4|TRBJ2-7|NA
TGTGCCAGCAGCTTGGCACCAGGGGCCTCCTACGAGCAGTACTTC
CASSLAPGASYEQYF
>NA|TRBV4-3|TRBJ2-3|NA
TGCGCCAGCAGCCTGCTCAGCGGGCCCACAGATACGCAGTATTTT
CASSLLSGPTDTQYF
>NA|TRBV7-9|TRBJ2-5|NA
TGTGCCAGCAGCCCTCCGGGACCAAAAGAGACCCAGTACTTC
CASSPPGPKETQYF
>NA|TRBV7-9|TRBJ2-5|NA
TGTGCCAGCAGTAGAGAAGAGACCCAGTACTTC
CASSREETQYF
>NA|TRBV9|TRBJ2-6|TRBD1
TGTGCCAGCAGCGTGCTGACAGGGAGCTCTGGGGCCAACGTCCTGACTTTC
CASSVLTGSSGANVLTF
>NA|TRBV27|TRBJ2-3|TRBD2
TGTGCCAGCAGTGTCAGCGGGGGAGCTAGCACAGATACGCAGTATTTT
CASSVSGGASTDTQYF
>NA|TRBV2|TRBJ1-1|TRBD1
TGTGCCAGCAGTATGGGACAGGTGACTGAAGCTTTCTTT
CASSMGQVTEAFF
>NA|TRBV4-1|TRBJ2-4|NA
TGCGCCAGCAGCCCAAAACCGGACAGCAGCAGAAACATTCAGTACTTC
CASSPKPDSSRNIQYF
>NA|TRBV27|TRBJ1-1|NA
TGTGCCAGCAGTTCCCGACTTGAGGACTTAAACACTGAAGCTTTCTTT
CASSSRLEDLNTEAFF
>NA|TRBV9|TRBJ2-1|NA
TGTGCCAGCAGCGTAGTGGGGGTCTCCTACAATGAGCAGTTCTTC
CASSVVGVSYNEQFF
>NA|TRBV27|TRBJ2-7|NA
TGTGCCAGCAATGAAAAGGGACTTGGGCGAAGTGGGCTGGACGAGCAGTACTTC
CASNEKGLGRSGLDEQYF
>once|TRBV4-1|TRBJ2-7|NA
TGCGCCAGCAGCCAATTTGAAGGGATGGGGTCAGCCCACGAGCAGTACTTC
CASSQFEGMGSAHEQYF
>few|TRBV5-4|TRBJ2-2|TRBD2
TGTGCCAGCAGCTATCCGGGACTAGGAAGGTCCGGGGAGCTGTTTTTT
CASSYPGLGRSGELFF
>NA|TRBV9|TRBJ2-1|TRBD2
TGTGCCAGCAGTATAGCGGGGGCGGACAATGAGCAGTTCTTC
CASSIAGADNEQFF
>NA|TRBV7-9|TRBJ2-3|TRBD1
TGTGCCAGCATCCACAGGGGGCTAATCACAGATACGCAGTATTTT
CASIHRGLITDTQYF
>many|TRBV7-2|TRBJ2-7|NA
TGTGCCAACTACTGGTCGGGTGAGCAGTACTTC
CANYWSGEQYF
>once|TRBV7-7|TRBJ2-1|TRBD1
TGTGCTAGCAGCCCCTATTCGACAGGGAGCAATGAGCAGTTCTTC
CASSPYSTGSNEQFF